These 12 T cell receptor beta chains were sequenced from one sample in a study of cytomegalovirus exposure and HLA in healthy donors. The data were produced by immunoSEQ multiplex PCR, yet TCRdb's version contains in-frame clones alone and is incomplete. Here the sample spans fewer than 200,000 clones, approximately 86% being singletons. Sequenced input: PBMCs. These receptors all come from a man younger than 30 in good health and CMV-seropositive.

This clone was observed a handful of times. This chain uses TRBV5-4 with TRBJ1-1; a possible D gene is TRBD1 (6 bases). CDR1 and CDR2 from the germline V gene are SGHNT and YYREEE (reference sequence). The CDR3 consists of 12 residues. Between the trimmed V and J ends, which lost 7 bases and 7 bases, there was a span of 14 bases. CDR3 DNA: TGTGCCAGCGGCCAACAGGGATTTGAAGCTTTCTTT. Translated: CASGQQGFEAFF.

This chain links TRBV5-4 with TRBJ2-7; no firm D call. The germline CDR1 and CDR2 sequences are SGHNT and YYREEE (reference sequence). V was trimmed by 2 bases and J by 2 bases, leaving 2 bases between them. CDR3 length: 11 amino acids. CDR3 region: CASSFAYEQYF. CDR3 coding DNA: TGTGCCAGCAGCTTCGCCTACGAGCAGTACTTC.

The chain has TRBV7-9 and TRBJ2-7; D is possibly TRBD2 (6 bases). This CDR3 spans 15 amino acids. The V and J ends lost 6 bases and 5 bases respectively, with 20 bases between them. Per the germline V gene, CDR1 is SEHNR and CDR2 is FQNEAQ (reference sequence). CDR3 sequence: CASRSRVASENEQYF. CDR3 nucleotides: TGTGCCAGCAGATCAAGGGTTGCTAGCGAGAACGAGCAGTACTTC. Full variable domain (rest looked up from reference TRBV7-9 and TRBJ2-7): DTGVSQNPRHKITKRGQNVTFRCDPISEHNRLYWYRQTLGQGPEFLTYFQNEAQLEKSRLLSDRFSAERPKGSFSTLEIQRTEQGDSAMYLCASRSRVASENEQYFGPGTRLTVT.

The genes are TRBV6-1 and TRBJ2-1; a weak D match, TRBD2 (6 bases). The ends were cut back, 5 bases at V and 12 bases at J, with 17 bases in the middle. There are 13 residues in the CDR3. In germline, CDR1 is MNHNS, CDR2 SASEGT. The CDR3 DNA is TGTGCCAGCAGTCAGGGACTGGACGAAAGGCAGTTCTTC. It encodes CASSQGLDERQFF.

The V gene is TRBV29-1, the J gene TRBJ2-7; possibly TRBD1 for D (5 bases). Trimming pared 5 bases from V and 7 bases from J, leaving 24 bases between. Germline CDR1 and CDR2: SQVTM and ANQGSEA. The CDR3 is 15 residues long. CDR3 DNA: TGCAGCGTTAAAACCCCCCCAGGGAATCTCAAGGAGCAGTACTTC. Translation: CSVKTPPGNLKEQYF.

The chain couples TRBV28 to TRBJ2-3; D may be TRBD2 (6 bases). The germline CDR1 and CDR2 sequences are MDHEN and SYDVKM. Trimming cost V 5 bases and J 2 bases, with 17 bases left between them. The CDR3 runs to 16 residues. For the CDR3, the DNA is TGTGCCAGCAGTCCTCGTATGGGGGGATACACAGATACGCAGTATTTT. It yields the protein CASSPRMGGYTDTQYF.

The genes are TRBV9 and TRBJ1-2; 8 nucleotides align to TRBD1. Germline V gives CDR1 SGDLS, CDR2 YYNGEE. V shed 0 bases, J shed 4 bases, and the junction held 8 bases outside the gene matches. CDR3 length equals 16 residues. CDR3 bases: TGTGCCAGCAGCGTAGCCATTGGGACAGGAGGCTATGGCTACACCTTC. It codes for CASSVAIGTGGYGYTF.

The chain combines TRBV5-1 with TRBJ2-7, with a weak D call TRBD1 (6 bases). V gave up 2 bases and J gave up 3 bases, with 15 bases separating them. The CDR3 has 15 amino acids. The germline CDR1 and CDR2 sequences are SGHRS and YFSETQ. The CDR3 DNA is TGCGCCAGCAGCTTTACAGGGTATAAGGGCTACGAGCAGTACTTC. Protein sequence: CASSFTGYKGYEQYF.

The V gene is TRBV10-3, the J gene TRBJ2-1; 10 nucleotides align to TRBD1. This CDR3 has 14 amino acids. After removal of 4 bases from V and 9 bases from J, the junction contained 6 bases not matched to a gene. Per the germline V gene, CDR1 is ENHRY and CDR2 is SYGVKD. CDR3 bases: TGTGCCATCAGTGGGACAGGGGGAGGAGGTGAGCAGTTCTTC. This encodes CAISGTGGGGEQFF.

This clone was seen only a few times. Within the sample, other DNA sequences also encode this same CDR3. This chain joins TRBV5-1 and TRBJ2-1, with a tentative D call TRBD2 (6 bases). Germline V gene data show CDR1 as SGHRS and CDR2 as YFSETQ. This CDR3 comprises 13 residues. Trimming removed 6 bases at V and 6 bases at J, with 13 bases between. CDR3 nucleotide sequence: TGCGCCAGCAAAGAAACCGGGAGCAATGAGCAGTTCTTC. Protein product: CASKETGSNEQFF.

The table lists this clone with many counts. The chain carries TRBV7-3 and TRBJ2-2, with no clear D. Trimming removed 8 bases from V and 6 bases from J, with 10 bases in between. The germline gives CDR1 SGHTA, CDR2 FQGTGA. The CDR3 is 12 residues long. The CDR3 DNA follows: TGTGCCAGCGGAGTGAGCGCCGGGGAGCTGTTTTTT. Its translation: CASGVSAGELFF.

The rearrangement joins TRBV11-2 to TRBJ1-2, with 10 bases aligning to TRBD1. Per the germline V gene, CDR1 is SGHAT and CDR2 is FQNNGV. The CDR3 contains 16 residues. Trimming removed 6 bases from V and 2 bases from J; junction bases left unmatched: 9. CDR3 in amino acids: CASSSRQGALNYGYTF. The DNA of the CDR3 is TGTGCCAGCAGTTCCAGACAGGGGGCTTTAAACTATGGCTACACCTTC.